This is a list of T cell receptor beta chains from one sample in a study of T cells after yellow fever vaccination. TCRdb used MiXCR to reprocess the 5' RACE reads, holding one entry per CDR3 protein. The repertoire has over 100,000 distinct CDR3 sequences, approximately 8.4% of them found once; the top ten carry around 25%. The sequenced sample was CD8+ T cells sorted from PBMCs, obtained 45 days after the yellow fever booster vaccination. The source is a man younger than 45 who received the YFV17D yellow fever vaccine. Each CDR3 is given with its conserved first and last residue. Each record gives: V gene, J gene, CDR3 protein.

TRBV3-1	TRBJ1-1	CASSQGLLAYTEAFF
TRBV5-1	TRBJ1-5	CASSQQGYSNQPQHF
TRBV20-1	TRBJ2-1	CSAIREPHNEQFF
TRBV28	TRBJ2-7	CASSFRGPAEQYF
TRBV7-2	TRBJ2-1	CASSPRTRRYEQFF
TRBV5-6	TRBJ2-3	CASRPALAGAEDTQYF
TRBV5-1	TRBJ2-7	CASSLGEGTYEQYF
TRBV6-4	TRBJ2-1	CASSASVYNEQFF
TRBV23-1	TRBJ2-7	CASSRGPPCEQYF
TRBV29-1	TRBJ1-2	CSVFSGTNRGVEGYTF
TRBV29-1	TRBJ2-1	CSVLRGNEQFF
TRBV29-1	TRBJ2-7	CSVVIVGQGNYEQYF
TRBV7-6	TRBJ2-5	CASSTPGHLQETQYF
TRBV6-5	TRBJ1-2	CASSHSGGHGYTF
TRBV4-3	TRBJ1-6	CASSQETPPSYNSPLHF
TRBV11-2	TRBJ2-7	CASSITSDYEQYF
TRBV5-4	TRBJ2-3	CASSLPGPSTDTQYF
TRBV7-9	TRBJ2-7	CASSFTDVGYEQYF